Detailed here is one TCR beta chain. This table comes from immunoSEQ multiplex PCR, and its TCRdb copy is limited to in-frame clones, with some not included. Of 60,000 to 95,000 clones in the sample, 80% to 95% were seen once. This sample was taken from a study of T cell changes during pregnancy in multiple sclerosis. The V gene's germline CDR1 is SEHNR and CDR2 FQNEAQ (reference sequence). Trimming took 2 bases from V and 9 from J, leaving 20 bases between them. This CDR3 contains 16 residues. This specimen consisted of CD4+ T cells from peripheral blood mononuclear cells, obtained before pregnancy. The sequence was obtained from a female donor with multiple sclerosis, enrolled in a pregnancy study. This chain connects TRBV7-9 to TRBJ2-1, with TRBD2 as a possible D gene (6 bases). DNA for the CDR3: TGTGCCAGCAGCTTATCCAGACTAGTTTTGCGCGGTGAGCAGTTCTTC. Its translation: CASSLSRLVLRGEQFF.